The sequence of this T cell receptor (beta chain) was determined in a study of CD8+CD57+ T cells in acquired aplastic anemia (dated by TCRdb to between 2017 and 2018). In terms of the full investigation: A mean of around 3.3 ug of DNA, ranging from about 0.19 to 30 ug, was extracted from sorted CD4+ and CD8+ cells. A CD8+CD57+ expansion meant a frequency higher than the mean frequency seen in healthy subjects. Points the paper makes about the study in general: Approximately 31 CD8+ CDR3 sequences were found in both patients and controls but appeared to be highly expressed in patients and within the immunodominant clones of the patients. Between patients and healthy controls, no significant difference in CD8+ Simpson's diversity was found (P=0.060).

Genomic DNA served as template for TCR beta VDJ combination and CDR3 sequence profiling. An Illumina HiSeq 2000 was the platform used for TCR repertoire sequencing. Under the source paper's analysis protocol: Repertoire assessment relied on Simpson's diversity index, CDR3 size and DJ length profiles, and TRBV/TRBJ rearrangement plots. Whichever DNA sequence was most abundant in the deep sequencing data was defined as the immunodominant clone. CDR3 amino acid sequences were screened for sharing across subjects and compared with published repertoires and the VDJdb database. Clones were called with MiXCR by TCRdb after fastp trimmed the public reads at Q25, and only in-frame beta chains were retained. Rows matching on CDR3 protein sequence are summarized as one entry with the most common DNA and genes. The V and J calls come from TCRdb's annotation, not from the publication. The sample table holds around 170,000 distinct CDR3 sequences, of which around 43% were seen once. Clones ranked in the top ten supply under 3.5% of the sample.

In the case of this clonotype: Its cognate antigen has yet to be identified. Nothing much larger sits one base from this clone, and base qualities are not available.

The CDR3 contains 14 residues, cysteine and phenylalanine counted. Only the CDR3 portion is preserved as DNA: 42 bases, with reading frame beginning at the first base. V loses 0 bases of germline sequence and J loses 2 bases, and the interval between the two ends is 5 bases. CDR1 SGDLS and CDR2 YYNGEE are derived from the germline V gene. Patients chosen for sequencing had shown expansion of CD8+CD57+ cells by flow cytometry. All patients had severe acquired aplastic anemia diagnosed by International Study of Aplastic Anemia and Agranulocytosis and Camitta criteria. Patients had received no therapy at the time of blood sampling. TCR repertoires of sorted CD4+ and CD8+ blood T cells from severe aplastic anemia patients and healthy subjects were deep-sequenced in the study. In the USA, patient enrollment took place under clinicaltrials.gov protocols 00001620, 01623167, 00001397, 00071045, 00081523 and 00961064. Ficoll-Paque density gradient centrifugation was used to isolate peripheral blood mononuclear cells. Before DNA extraction, CD4+ and CD8+ T cells were sorted by FACS or by magnetic beads.

The clonotype was recovered from a human donor with aplastic anemia. Material for sequencing was sorted CD4+, CD8+, or CD8+CD57+ T cells (not recorded which) from PBMCs. The V and J genes are TRBV9 and TRBJ1-4; the D gene is perhaps TRBD1, on 5 matching bases. The DNA reads as follows: TGTGCCAGCAGCGTAGGGGGCACTAATGAAAAACTGTTTTTT. This translates into CASSVGGTNEKLFF.